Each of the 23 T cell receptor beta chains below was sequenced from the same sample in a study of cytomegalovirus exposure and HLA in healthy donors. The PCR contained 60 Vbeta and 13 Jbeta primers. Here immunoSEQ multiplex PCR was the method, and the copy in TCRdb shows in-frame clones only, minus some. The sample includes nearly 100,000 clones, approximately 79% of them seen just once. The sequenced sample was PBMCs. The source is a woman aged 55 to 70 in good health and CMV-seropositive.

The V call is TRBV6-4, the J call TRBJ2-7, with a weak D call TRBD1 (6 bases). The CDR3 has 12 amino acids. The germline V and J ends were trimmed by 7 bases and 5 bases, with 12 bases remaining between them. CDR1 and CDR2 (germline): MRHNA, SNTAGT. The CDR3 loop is CASTQSGDEQYF. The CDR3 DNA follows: TGTGCCAGCACCCAATCAGGGGACGAGCAGTACTTC.

The CDR3: CASSQDGRGPDTQYF. The CDR3 DNA follows: TGCGCCAGCAGCCAAGATGGCAGGGGCCCAGATACGCAGTATTTT. The J gene is TRBJ2-3, the V gene TRBV4-1; possible D gene TRBD1, 6 bases. Germline lookup yields CDR1 MGHRA and CDR2 YSYEKL. With 0 bases removed from V and 4 bases from J, the gap between germline ends came to 11 bases. The CDR3 has 15 amino acids.

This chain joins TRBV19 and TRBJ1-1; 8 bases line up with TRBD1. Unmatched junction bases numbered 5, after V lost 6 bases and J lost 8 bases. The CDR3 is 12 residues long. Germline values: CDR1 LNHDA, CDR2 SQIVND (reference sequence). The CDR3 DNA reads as TGTGCCAGTAGAGACAGGGGACTCGAAGCTTTCTTT. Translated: CASRDRGLEAFF. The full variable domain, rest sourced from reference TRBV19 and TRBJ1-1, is DGGITQSPKYLFRKEGQNVTLSCEQNLNHDAMYWYRQDPGQGLRLIYYSQIVNDFQKGDIAEGYSVSREKKESFPLTVTSAQKNPTAFYLCASRDRGLEAFFGQGTRLTVV.

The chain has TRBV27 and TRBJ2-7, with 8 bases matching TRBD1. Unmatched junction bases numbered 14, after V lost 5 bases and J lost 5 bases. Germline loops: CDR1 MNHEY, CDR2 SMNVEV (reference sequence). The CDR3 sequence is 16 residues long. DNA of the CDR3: TGTGCCAGCAGTCCCCCAGGGGGCGGGTGGAAGCACGAGCAGTACTTC. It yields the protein CASSPPGGGWKHEQYF.

The DNA of the CDR3 is TGTGCCAGCAGTTTAGTGGCGGGTACGCAGTATTTT. Amino acids: CASSLVAGTQYF. V and J are TRBV27 and TRBJ2-3; perhaps TRBD2 as D (5 bases). The V gene lost 2 bases and the J gene lost 8 bases, with 8 bases spanning the gap. Germline assignment: CDR1 MNHEY and CDR2 SMNVEV (reference sequence). The CDR3 length is 12 residues.

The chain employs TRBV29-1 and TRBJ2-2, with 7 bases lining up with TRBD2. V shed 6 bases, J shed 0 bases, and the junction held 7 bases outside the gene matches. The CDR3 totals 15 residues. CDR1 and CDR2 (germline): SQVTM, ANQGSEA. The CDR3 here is CSVTGTTTNTGELFF. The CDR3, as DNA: TGCAGCGTCACCGGGACTACCACGAACACCGGGGAGCTGTTTTTT.

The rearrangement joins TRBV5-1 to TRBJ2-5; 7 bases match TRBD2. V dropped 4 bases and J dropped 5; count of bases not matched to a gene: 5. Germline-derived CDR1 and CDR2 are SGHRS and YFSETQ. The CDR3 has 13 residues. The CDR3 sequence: CASSTGLMETQYF. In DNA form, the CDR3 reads TGCGCCAGCAGCACGGGACTAATGGAGACCCAGTACTTC.

CDR3 loop: CASARTGDSYNEQFF. The CDR3 region has the DNA TGTGCCAGCGCTCGGACAGGGGACTCCTACAATGAGCAGTTCTTC. This rearrangement joins TRBV19 to TRBJ2-1; 9 positions match TRBD1. Germline trimming cut 9 bases from V and 0 bases from J; bases unmatched to any gene: 6. CDR1 is LNHDA, CDR2 SQIVND, per germline (reference sequence). CDR3 length equals 15 residues.

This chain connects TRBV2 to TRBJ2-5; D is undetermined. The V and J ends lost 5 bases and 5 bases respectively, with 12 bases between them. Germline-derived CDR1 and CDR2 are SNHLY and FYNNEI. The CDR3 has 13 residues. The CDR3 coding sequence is TGTGCCAGCAGTTCGGCCCCGGGTGAGACCCAGTACTTC. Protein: CASSSAPGETQYF.

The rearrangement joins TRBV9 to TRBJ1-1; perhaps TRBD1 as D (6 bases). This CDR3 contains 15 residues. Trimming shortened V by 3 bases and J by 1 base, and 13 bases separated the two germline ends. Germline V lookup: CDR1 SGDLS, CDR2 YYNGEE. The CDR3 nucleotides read TGTGCCAGCAGCGAGCTCCAGGGGCCGAACACTGAAGCTTTCTTT. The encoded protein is CASSELQGPNTEAFF. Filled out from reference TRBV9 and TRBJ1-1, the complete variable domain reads DSGVTQTPKHLITATGQRVTLRCSPRSGDLSVYWYQQSLDQGLQFLIQYYNGEERAKGNILERFSAQQFPDLHSELNLSSLELGDSALYFCASSELQGPNTEAFFGQGTRLTVV.

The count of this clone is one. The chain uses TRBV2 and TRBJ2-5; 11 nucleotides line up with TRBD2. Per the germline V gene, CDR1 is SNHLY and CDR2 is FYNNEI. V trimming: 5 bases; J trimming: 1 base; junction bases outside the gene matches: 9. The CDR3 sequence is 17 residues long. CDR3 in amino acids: CASSRRTGTSGQETQYF. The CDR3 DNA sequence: TGTGCCAGCAGTCGCCGGACCGGGACTAGCGGCCAAGAGACCCAGTACTTC.

CDR3 in amino acids: CASSLALREGSEQYF. DNA for the CDR3: TGCGCCAGCAGCTTGGCCTTGCGGGAGGGGTCCGAGCAGTACTTC. V gene TRBV5-1 combines with J gene TRBJ2-7; 9 positions match TRBD2. Per the germline V gene, CDR1 is SGHRS and CDR2 is YFSETQ. Trimming at V came to 0 bases and at J to 6 bases, leaving 7 bases not matched to a gene. CDR3 size: 15 residues.

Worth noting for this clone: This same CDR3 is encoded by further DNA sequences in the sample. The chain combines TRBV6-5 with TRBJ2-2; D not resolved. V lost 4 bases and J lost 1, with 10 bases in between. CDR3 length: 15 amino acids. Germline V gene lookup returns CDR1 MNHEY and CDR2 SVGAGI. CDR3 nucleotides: TGTGCCAGCAGTTCCCCCCAGCGGAACACCGGGGAGCTGTTTTTT. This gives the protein CASSSPQRNTGELFF.

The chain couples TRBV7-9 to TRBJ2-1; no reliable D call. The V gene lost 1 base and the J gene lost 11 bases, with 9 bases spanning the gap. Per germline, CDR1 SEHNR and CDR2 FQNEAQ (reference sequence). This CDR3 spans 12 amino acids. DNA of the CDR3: TGTGCCAGCAGCTTAGTGGAGTCAAAGCAGTTCTTC. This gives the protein CASSLVESKQFF.

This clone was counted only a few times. This CDR3 is CASSYSNRGTYEQYF. CDR3 sequence (DNA): TGTGCCAGCAGTTACTCCAACAGGGGGACCTACGAGCAGTACTTC. The chain couples TRBV6-5 to TRBJ2-7, with 8 bases matching TRBD1. The V segment lost 0 bases and the J segment 2 bases; nucleotides outside the gene matches: 3. This CDR3 spans 15 amino acids. Germline loops: CDR1 MNHEY, CDR2 SVGAGI.

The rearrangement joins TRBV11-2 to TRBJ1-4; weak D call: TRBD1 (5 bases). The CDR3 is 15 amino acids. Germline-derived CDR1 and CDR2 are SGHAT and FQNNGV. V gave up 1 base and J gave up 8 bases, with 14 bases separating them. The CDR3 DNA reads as TGTGCCAGCAGCTTAGGCCGAGCGGGGGGGGAAAAACTGTTTTTT. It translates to CASSLGRAGGEKLFF.

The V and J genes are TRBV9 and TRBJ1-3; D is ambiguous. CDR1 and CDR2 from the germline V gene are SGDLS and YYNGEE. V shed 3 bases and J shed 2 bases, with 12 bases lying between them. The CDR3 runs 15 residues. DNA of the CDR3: TGTGCCAGCAGCGACACCCCCGGGGCTGGAAACACCATATATTTT. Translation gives CASSDTPGAGNTIYF.

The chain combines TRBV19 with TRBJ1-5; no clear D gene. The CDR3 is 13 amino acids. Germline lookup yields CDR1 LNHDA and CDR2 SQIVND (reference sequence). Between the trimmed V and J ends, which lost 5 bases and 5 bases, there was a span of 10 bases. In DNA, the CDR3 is TGTGCCAGTAGTGTTGGCGGGGATCAGCCCCAGCATTTT. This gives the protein CASSVGGDQPQHF.

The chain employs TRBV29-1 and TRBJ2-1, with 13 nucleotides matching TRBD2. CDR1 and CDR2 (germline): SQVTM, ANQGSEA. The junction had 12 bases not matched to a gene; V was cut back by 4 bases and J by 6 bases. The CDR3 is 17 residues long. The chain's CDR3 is CSVGAGLAGVSVNEQFF. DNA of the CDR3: TGCAGCGTTGGTGCTGGACTAGCGGGGGTGTCGGTCAATGAGCAGTTCTTC.

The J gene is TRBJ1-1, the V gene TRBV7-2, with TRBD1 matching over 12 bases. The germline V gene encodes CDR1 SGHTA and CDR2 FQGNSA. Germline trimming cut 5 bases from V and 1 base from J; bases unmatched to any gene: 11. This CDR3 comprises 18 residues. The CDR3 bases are TGTGCCAGCAGCACAGGGACAGGGGGCGCGATAAGGAACACTGAAGCTTTCTTT. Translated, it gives CASSTGTGGAIRNTEAFF.

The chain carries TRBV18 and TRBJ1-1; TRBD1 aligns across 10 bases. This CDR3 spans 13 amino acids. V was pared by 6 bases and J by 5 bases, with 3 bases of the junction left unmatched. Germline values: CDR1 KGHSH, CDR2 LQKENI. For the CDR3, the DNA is TGTGCCAGCTCCCCGGGACAGGGGACTGAAGCTTTCTTT. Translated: CASSPGQGTEAFF.

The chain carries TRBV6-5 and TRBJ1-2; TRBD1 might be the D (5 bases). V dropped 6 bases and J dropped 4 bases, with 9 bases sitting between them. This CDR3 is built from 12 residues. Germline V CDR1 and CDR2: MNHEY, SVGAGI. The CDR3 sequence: CASRSTVYGYTF. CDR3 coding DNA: TGTGCCAGCAGATCGACAGTCTATGGCTACACCTTC.

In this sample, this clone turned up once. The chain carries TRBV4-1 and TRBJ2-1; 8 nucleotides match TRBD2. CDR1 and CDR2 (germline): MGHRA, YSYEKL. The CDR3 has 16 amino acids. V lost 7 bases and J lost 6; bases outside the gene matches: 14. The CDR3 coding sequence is TGCGCCAGCATCCGAGGCACGGGAGGGCCGAGCAATGAGCAGTTCTTC. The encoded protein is CASIRGTGGPSNEQFF.